The following is a TCR beta chain sequence with its context. The CDR3 sequence is 16 residues long. Germline V lookup: CDR1 SGHTA, CDR2 FQGNSA. V was clipped by 5 bases and J by 5 bases; unmatched bases: 7. Survey-level TCR beta sequencing used the immunoSEQ assay. TCRdb's copy holds only in-frame clones and misses some; the assay was immunoSEQ multiplex PCR. The sample carries approximately 70,000 clones, 80% to 95% recorded once. Sequenced sample: PBMCs. The sequence derives from a man between 35 and 55 years old with rheumatoid arthritis. V and J are TRBV7-2 and TRBJ2-5; 14 nucleotides agree with TRBD2. CDR3 sequence: CASSPGLAGVGETQYF. CDR3 bases: TGTGCCAGCAGCCCGGGACTAGCGGGAGTCGGGGAGACCCAGTACTTC.